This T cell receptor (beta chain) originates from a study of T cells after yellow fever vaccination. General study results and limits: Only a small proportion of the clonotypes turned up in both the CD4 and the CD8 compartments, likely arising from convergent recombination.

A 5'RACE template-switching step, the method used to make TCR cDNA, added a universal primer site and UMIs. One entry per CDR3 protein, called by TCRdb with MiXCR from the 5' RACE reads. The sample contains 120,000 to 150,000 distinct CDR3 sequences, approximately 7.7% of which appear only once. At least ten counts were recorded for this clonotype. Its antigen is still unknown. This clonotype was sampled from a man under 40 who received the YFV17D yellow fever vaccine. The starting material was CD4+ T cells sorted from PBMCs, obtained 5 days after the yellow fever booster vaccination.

Written as DNA, the CDR3 is TGCAGCGTTGTCGGCGGGAGTGGCACAGATACGCAGTATTTT. It yields the protein CSVVGGSGTDTQYF. V gene TRBV29-1 combines with J gene TRBJ2-3; 7 bases fit TRBD2. CDR1 is SQVTM and CDR2 is ANQGSEA in the germline V gene. This CDR3 is built from 14 residues. Germline trimming cut 4 bases from V and 1 base from J; bases unmatched to any gene: 5.